This T cell receptor (beta chain) originates from a study of breast tumors, draining lymph nodes, adjacent tissues. MiXCR, applied by TCRdb to the multiplex PCR reads, yields one record per CDR3 protein. The table lists about 110,000 distinct CDR3 sequences, more than 30% of them singletons. The CDR3 is 13 amino acids. The germline CDR1 and CDR2 sequences are MNHEY and SMNVEV (reference sequence). This clonotype was detected once. This sequence may be a read error, since a much larger clone differs from it by one base. The lymph nodes were axillary draining lymph nodes from breast cancer patients. This receptor was taken from a female donor with breast cancer. Some clones in this sample may be carry-over from other donors' samples. The sequenced sample consisted of axillary lymph node tissue. The chain links TRBV27 to TRBJ1-2, with a weak D call TRBD1 (5 bases). The CDR3 reads CASSNRRNYGYAF. CDR3 nucleotide sequence: TGTGCCAGCAGCAACAGGCGGAACTATGGCTACGCCTTC.